The 24 T cell receptor beta chains reported below all come from one sample, sequenced in a study of blood T cell repertoires in COVID-19 (dated by TCRdb to about 2020). To prepare the library, the immunoSEQ multiplex PCR assay was applied. The table comes from immuneACCESS by way of TCRdb, which keeps in-frame sequences with V and J called. Part of the clones is missing from these tables; in studies checked, under half for an unresolved V gene and the rest for unknown reasons. In all, the sample holds under 150,000 clones, and around nine tenths of those were seen once. 2% to 2.5% of the sample lies in the top ten. Input material: peripheral blood. The receptor set was obtained from a human donor in a cohort sampled during active COVID-19.

The rearrangement links TRBV12-3 or TRBV12-4 to TRBJ2-1, with TRBD2 matching over 10 bases. The CDR3 is 13 amino acids. Trimming removed 6 bases from V and 8 bases from J; junction bases left unmatched: 4. This CDR3 reads CASRSGTSDEQFF. CDR3 coding DNA: TGTGCCAGCAGGTCGGGGACTAGCGATGAGCAGTTCTTC.

The chain employs TRBV3-1 (or the pseudogene TRBV3-2) and TRBJ2-3; D call uncertain. The CDR3 runs 15 residues. V lost 4 bases, J lost 1 base, and 12 bases lay in between. From germline, CDR1 is LGHDT and CDR2 YNNKEL (reference sequence). CDR3 residues: CASSLQLGGTDTQYF. The CDR3 DNA follows: TGTGCCAGCAGCCTGCAGTTAGGAGGCACAGATACGCAGTATTTT.

The chain joins TRBV7-8 to TRBJ1-3; TRBD1 aligns across 8 bases. V lost 5 bases to trimming and J lost 0 bases; unmatched junction nucleotides: 6. The CDR3 runs 16 residues. CDR1 is SGHVS and CDR2 is FQNEAQ in the germline V gene. CDR3 sequence reads: CASSRGGQASGNTIYF. The CDR3 DNA reads as TGTGCCAGCAGCCGGGGGGGACAGGCCTCTGGAAACACCATATATTTT.

The chain uses TRBV19 and TRBJ2-7, with no clear D. V was pared by 1 base and J by 6 bases, with 13 bases between. The CDR3 extends over 14 amino acids. CDR1 is LNHDA and CDR2 is SQIVND in the germline V gene (reference sequence). The DNA of the CDR3 is TGTGCCAGTAGTATAGGAGGCTCTGTCGGCGAGCAGTACTTC. It encodes CASSIGGSVGEQYF.

The V gene is TRBV28, the J gene TRBJ1-2, with 7 nucleotides matching TRBD1. CDR1 and CDR2 (germline): MDHEN, SYDVKM. CDR3 length: 17 amino acids. The V segment lost 6 bases and the J segment 4 bases; nucleotides outside the gene matches: 17. This CDR3 is CASRLRRSVQGSYGYTF. CDR3 coding DNA: TGTGCCAGCAGGTTGCGTCGATCCGTACAGGGGTCCTATGGCTACACCTTC.

The chain employs TRBV29-1 and TRBJ2-2; 14 bases map to TRBD2. This CDR3 is 15 amino acids long. Looked up from germline, CDR1 is SQVTM and CDR2 is ANQGSEA. V shed 6 bases, J shed 3 bases, and the junction held 3 bases outside the gene matches. The DNA for the CDR3 is TGCAGCGTCGCGACTAGCGGGAGGGACACCGGGGAGCTGTTTTTT. Its translation: CSVATSGRDTGELFF.

The chain joins TRBV3-1 (or the pseudogene TRBV3-2) to TRBJ2-7; 7 bases match TRBD1. Germline V gene data show CDR1 as LGHDT and CDR2 as YNNKEL (reference sequence). The CDR3 totals 16 residues. The trim removed 2 bases at V and 0 bases at J, leaving 7 bases unmatched. DNA for the CDR3: TGTGCCAGCAGCCAAAGTACAGGGGCGAGCTCCTACGAGCAGTACTTC. Its protein product is CASSQSTGASSYEQYF.

The chain employs TRBV10-1 and TRBJ2-2, with 8 bases fitting TRBD1. This CDR3 has 16 amino acids. V shed 3 bases, J shed 0 bases, and the junction held 3 bases outside the gene matches. Germline loops: CDR1 WNHNN, CDR2 SYGVQD (reference sequence). The CDR3 DNA reads as TGCGCCAGCAGTGATCCGGGACAGGCGAACACCGGGGAGCTGTTTTTT. Translating it yields CASSDPGQANTGELFF.

This sequence joins TRBV27 and TRBJ1-2; D gene uncertain. Germline V gene sequence: CDR1 MNHEY, CDR2 SMNVEV (reference sequence). The length of the CDR3 is 12 residues. The V and J ends lost 5 bases and 0 bases respectively, with 4 bases between them. The CDR3 region is CASSTANYGYTF. The CDR3 bases are TGTGCCAGCAGTACGGCTAACTATGGCTACACCTTC.

About this clone: The sample holds other DNA sequences that translate to the same CDR3. The chain employs TRBV6-2 or TRBV6-3 and TRBJ2-7; 7 bases are a match to TRBD1. The CDR3 loop spans 13 amino acids. The germline V gene has CDR1 MNHEY and CDR2 SVGEGT. V was pared by 5 bases and J by 4 bases, with 5 bases of the junction left unmatched. CDR3 loop: CASSNRGPYEQYF. The CDR3 nucleotides are TGTGCCAGCAGTAACAGGGGACCTTACGAGCAGTACTTC.

The V gene is TRBV7-2, the J gene TRBJ1-6; possible D gene TRBD1, 6 bases. The germline V and J ends were trimmed by 1 base and 9 bases, with 10 bases remaining between them. The CDR3 extends over 14 amino acids. Germline CDR1 reads SGHTA; CDR2 reads FQGNSA. CDR3 bases: TGTGCCAGCAGCTTAGGAGCGACAGGTTCACCCCTCCACTTT. Amino acid sequence: CASSLGATGSPLHF.

The V call is TRBV10-3, the J call TRBJ2-5; D possibly corresponds to TRBD1 (6 bases). V was pared by 4 bases and J by 2 bases, with 11 bases between. Germline assignment: CDR1 ENHRY and CDR2 SYGVKD. The CDR3 is 14 amino acids. CDR3 protein: CAISVGRGQETQYF. CDR3 DNA: TGTGCCATCAGTGTCGGCAGGGGACAAGAGACCCAGTACTTC.

There are a few counts of this clone. The chain combines TRBV12-3 or TRBV12-4 with TRBJ1-1, with D unclear. V lost 7 bases, J lost 7 bases, and 13 bases lay in between. The CDR3 contains 12 residues. In DNA form, the CDR3 reads TGTGCCAGCACTAGGGAGTTTAGTGAAGCTTTCTTT. Residues: CASTREFSEAFF.

The genes are TRBV5-1 and TRBJ2-3, with a weak D call TRBD2 (5 bases). This CDR3 is 13 amino acids long. CDR1 SGHRS and CDR2 YFSETQ come from the germline V gene. Trimming removed 2 bases at V and 11 bases at J, with 15 bases between. The chain's CDR3 is CASSLTGIREQYF. The CDR3 DNA reads TGCGCCAGCAGCTTAACCGGGATCCGGGAGCAGTATTTT.

The chain couples TRBV6-5 to TRBJ2-7; 9 bases map to TRBD1. Germline loops: CDR1 MNHEY, CDR2 SVGAGI. After removal of 7 bases from V and 7 bases from J, the junction contained 11 bases not matched to a gene. The CDR3 sequence is 14 residues long. The CDR3 DNA is TGTGCCAGCATCGACCGGGACAGGGCTCATGAGCAGTACTTC. It codes for CASIDRDRAHEQYF.

The chain has TRBV7-2 and TRBJ2-3; D perhaps matches TRBD2 (6 bases). V lost 8 bases to trimming and J lost 3 bases, with 30 bases between them. Germline V gene data show CDR1 as SGHTA and CDR2 as FQGNSA. The CDR3 covers 19 residues. The CDR3 region has the DNA TGTGCCAGCCCAAATCGAGCAACCGGGACTCCCGACTTTACAGATACGCAGTATTTT. Translating gives CASPNRATGTPDFTDTQYF.

The chain couples TRBV5-1 to TRBJ2-3, with 15 bases that match TRBD2. The CDR3 has 21 amino acids. The V gene's germline CDR1 is SGHRS and CDR2 YFSETQ. With 4 bases clipped from V and 2 bases from J, the junction kept 17 bases outside the gene matches. The CDR3 protein is CASSPRRSGLAGGGDTDTQYF. For the CDR3, the DNA is TGCGCCAGCAGCCCTAGAAGATCGGGACTAGCGGGGGGAGGGGACACAGATACGCAGTATTTT.

About this clone: One end of the junction fails to match germline, which may point to a read error. V and J are TRBV6-1 and TRBJ1-3; 9 bases are a match to TRBD1. The CDR3 covers 15 residues. Per germline, CDR1 MNHNS and CDR2 SASEGT. The DNA of the CDR3 is TGTGCCAGCAGCGAAGCTGTCGGACAGGGGCACACCATATATTTT. Its translation is CASSEAVGQGHTIYF.

The rearrangement links TRBV18 to TRBJ2-7; 8 bases fit TRBD1. The CDR3 consists of 14 residues. CDR1 and CDR2 from the germline V gene are KGHSH and LQKENI. V trimming: 4 bases; J trimming: 2 bases; junction bases outside the gene matches: 4. The CDR3 sequence is CASSQDRVTYEQYF. As DNA, the CDR3 is TGTGCCAGCTCACAGGACAGGGTTACCTACGAGCAGTACTTC. The complete variable domain, with remaining parts taken from reference TRBV18 and TRBJ2-7, reads NAGVMQNPRHLVRRRGQEARLRCSPMKGHSHVYWYRQLPEEGLKFMVYLQKENIIDESGMPKERFSAEFPKEGPSILRIQQVVRGDSAAYFCASSQDRVTYEQYFGPGTRLTVT.

This clone has just one count. V is TRBV5-1 and J is TRBJ2-7, with 7 bases that match TRBD1. Trimming at V came to 4 bases and at J to 2 bases, leaving 9 bases not matched to a gene. Germline lookup yields CDR1 SGHRS and CDR2 YFSETQ. The CDR3 extends over 15 amino acids. The CDR3 loop reads CASSPTAGGTYEQYF. The CDR3 bases are TGCGCCAGCAGCCCTACCGCAGGGGGAACCTACGAGCAGTACTTC.

The chain carries TRBV16 and TRBJ1-2; D possibly corresponds to TRBD1 (6 bases). Trimming removed 1 base at V and 2 bases at J, with 11 bases between. Looked up from germline, CDR1 is KGHSY and CDR2 is FQNENV. The CDR3 length is 15 residues. DNA for the CDR3: TGTGCCAGCAGCCAATATCAGGGGCTCAACTATGGCTACACCTTC. Protein sequence: CASSQYQGLNYGYTF.

The chain recombines TRBV19 with TRBJ2-1, with TRBD2 identical over 8 bases. This CDR3 contains 13 residues. J gave up 4 bases and V 6 bases, and 2 bases lay outside the gene matches. Germline V gene lookup returns CDR1 LNHDA and CDR2 SQIVND (reference sequence). CDR3 protein: CASSAGGYNEQFF. CDR3 DNA: TGTGCCAGTAGCGCGGGGGGATACAATGAGCAGTTCTTC.

The chain uses TRBV30 and TRBJ1-4; 9 nucleotides align to TRBD1. The CDR3 length is 15 residues. After removal of 4 bases from V and 8 bases from J, the junction contained 11 bases not matched to a gene. CDR1 GTSNPN and CDR2 SVGIG come from the germline V gene (reference sequence). CDR3 region: CAWTRPGQGREKLFF. The DNA of the CDR3 is TGTGCCTGGACCCGTCCGGGACAGGGAAGGGAAAAACTGTTTTTT.

This chain uses TRBV15 with TRBJ2-1, with 10 bases aligning to TRBD2. CDR1 LNHNV and CDR2 YYDKDF come from the germline V gene (reference sequence). This CDR3 has 15 amino acids. Trimming at V came to 3 bases and at J to 4 bases, leaving 3 bases not matched to a gene. The chain's CDR3 is CATSSRLAGYNEQFF. The CDR3 bases are TGTGCCACCAGCAGTAGACTAGCGGGTTACAATGAGCAGTTCTTC.